This T cell receptor beta chain was sequenced during a study of blood T cell repertoires in COVID-19 (TCRdb year 2020). Regarding the research as a whole: Samples from collaborators originated in the United States, Italy and Spain and spanned both the acute and convalescent phases of COVID-19. The repertoires were made available in a free public database intended to serve as a resource for research on the immune response to SARS-CoV-2. Samples came from the ongoing ImmuneRACE study (first 160 participants) plus 1,254 subjects from 6 global collaborators. The sample metadata nearly always contained a de-identified subject ID, COVID-19 status, age in years and sex. The material from the prospective study consisted of cDNA or gDNA derived from T cells, B-cell-depleted T cells, or PBMCs. Where available, HLA class I and class II types were taken from metadata supplied by the sample provider and were not determined by assay-based typing. Deeply sampled blood TCRbeta repertoires from subjects exposed to, actively infected with, or recovered from COVID-19 were included in the dataset.

Broader findings and caveats from the paper: Clinical and demographic metadata were provided uncurated, with the amount varying by source and participant.

Concerning this clone itself: Its target antigen remains unknown. No per-base quality is available; no much larger clone lies one base away.

TCRbeta CDR3 regions were amplified from genomic DNA by means of the immunoSEQ Assay, a bias-controlled multiplex PCR. In the authors' own workflow: The number of nucleated cells in each sample was estimated by amplification of reference gene primers within the assay. Sequence reads were collapsed and filtered to measure the absolute abundance of every unique TCRbeta CDR3 rearrangement. For each sample, productive Simpson clonality was calculated as the square root of Simpson's diversity index across productive rearrangements. The table comes from immuneACCESS by way of TCRdb, which keeps in-frame sequences with V and J called. Part of the clones is missing from these tables; in studies checked, under half for an unresolved V gene and the rest for unknown reasons. V and J calls and clone size are those listed in that table; D and trimming were worked out from the DNA. In this sample the table shows around 200,000 clones, more than 85% of which occur a single time. Over 7% of the sample belongs to the ten largest clones.

The collaborating institutions used their own protocols to collect whole blood in K2EDTA tubes. For TCRbeta analysis, collaborators shipped samples as frozen whole blood, isolated PBMCs, or DNA extracted from either of those sample types. V has 3 bases trimmed and J has 0 bases trimmed; junction bases matching no gene number 4. Per the germline V gene (reference sequence), SGHNT is the CDR1 and YYREEE is the CDR2. There are 17 amino acids in the CDR3, from cysteine to phenylalanine inclusive. Of all the DNA, just the CDR3 is kept, 51 bases in frame from base 1. Here the chain combines TRBV5-4 and TRBJ2-2, with TRBD2 identical over 11 junction bases. The sample taken for sequencing was peripheral blood. The clonotype comes from an elderly woman in a cohort sampled during active or convalescent COVID-19. The DNA sequence is TGTGCCAGCAGCTCGCTAGCGGGGGGTTCGAACACCGGGGAGCTGTTTTTT. The encoded protein is CASSSLAGGSNTGELFF.